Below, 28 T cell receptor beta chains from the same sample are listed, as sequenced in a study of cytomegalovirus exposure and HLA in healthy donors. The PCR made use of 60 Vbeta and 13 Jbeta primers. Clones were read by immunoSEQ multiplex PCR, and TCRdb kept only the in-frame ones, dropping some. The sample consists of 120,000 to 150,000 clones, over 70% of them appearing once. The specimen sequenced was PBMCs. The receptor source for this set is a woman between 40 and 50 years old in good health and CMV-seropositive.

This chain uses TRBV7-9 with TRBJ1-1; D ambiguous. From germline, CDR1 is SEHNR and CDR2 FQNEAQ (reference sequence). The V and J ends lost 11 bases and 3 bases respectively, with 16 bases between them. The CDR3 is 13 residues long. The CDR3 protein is CAPMRFGDTEAFF. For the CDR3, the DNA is TGTGCCCCTATGAGGTTTGGAGACACTGAAGCTTTCTTT.

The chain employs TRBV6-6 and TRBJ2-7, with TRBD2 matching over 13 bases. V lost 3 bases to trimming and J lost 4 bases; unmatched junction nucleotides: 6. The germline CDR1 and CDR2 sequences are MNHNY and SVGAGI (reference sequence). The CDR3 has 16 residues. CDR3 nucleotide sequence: TGTGCCAGCAGTTATGGACTAGCGGGGGATGGATACGAGCAGTACTTC. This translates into CASSYGLAGDGYEQYF.

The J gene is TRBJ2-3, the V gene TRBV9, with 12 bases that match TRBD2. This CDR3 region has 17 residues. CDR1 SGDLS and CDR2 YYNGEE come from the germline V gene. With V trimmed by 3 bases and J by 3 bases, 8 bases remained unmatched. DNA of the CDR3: TGTGCCAGCAGCGACCGACTAGCGGGGGAATGGACAGATACGCAGTATTTT. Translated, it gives CASSDRLAGEWTDTQYF.

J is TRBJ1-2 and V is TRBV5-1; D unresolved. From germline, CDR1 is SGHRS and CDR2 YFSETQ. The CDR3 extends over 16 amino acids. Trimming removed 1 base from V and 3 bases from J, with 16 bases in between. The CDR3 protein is CASSLMAADSDYGYTF. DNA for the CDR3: TGCGCCAGCAGCTTGATGGCGGCCGATAGTGACTATGGCTACACCTTC.

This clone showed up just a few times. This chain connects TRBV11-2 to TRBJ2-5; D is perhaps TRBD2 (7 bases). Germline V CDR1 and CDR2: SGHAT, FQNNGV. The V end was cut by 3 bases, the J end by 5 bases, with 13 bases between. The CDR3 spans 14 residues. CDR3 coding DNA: TGTGCCAGCAGCTTTGGGGGGGGGCGGGAGACCCAGTACTTC. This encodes CASSFGGGRETQYF.

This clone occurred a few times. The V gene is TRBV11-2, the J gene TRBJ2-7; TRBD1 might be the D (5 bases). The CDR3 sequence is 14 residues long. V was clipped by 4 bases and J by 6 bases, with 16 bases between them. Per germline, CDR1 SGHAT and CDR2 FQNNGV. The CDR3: CASSSIRQGFEQYF. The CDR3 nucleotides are TGTGCCAGCAGCTCAATTCGTCAGGGATTCGAGCAGTACTTC.

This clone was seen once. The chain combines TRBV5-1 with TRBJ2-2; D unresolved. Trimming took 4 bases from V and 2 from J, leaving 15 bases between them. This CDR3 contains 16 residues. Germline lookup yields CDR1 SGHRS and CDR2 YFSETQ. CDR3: CASSPMAQVNTGELFF. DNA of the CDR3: TGCGCCAGCAGCCCCATGGCGCAGGTTAACACCGGGGAGCTGTTTTTT. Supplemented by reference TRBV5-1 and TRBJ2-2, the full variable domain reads KAGVTQTPRYLIKTRGQQVTLSCSPISGHRSVSWYQQTPGQGLQFLFEYFSETQRNKGNFPGRFSGRQFSNSRSEMNVSTLELGDSALYLCASSPMAQVNTGELFFGEGSRLTVL.

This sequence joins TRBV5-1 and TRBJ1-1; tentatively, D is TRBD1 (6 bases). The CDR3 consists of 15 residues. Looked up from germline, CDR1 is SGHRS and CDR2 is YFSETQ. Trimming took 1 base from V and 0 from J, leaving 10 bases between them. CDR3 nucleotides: TGCGCCAGCAGCTTGCAGGGACAAATGAACACTGAAGCTTTCTTT. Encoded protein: CASSLQGQMNTEAFF.

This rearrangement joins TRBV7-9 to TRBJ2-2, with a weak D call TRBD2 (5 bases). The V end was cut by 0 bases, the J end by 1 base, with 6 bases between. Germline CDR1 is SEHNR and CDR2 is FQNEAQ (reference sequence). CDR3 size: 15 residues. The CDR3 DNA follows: TGTGCCAGCAGCTTAGCGGGGAGGAACACCGGGGAGCTGTTTTTT. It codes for CASSLAGRNTGELFF.

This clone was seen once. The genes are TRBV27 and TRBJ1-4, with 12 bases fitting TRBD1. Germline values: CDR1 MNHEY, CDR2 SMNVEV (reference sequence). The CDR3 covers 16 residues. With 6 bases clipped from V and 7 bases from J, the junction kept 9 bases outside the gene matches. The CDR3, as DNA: TGTGCCAGCAGAGGGGGGACAGGGGGCGTTAGTGAAAAACTGTTTTTT. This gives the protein CASRGGTGGVSEKLFF.

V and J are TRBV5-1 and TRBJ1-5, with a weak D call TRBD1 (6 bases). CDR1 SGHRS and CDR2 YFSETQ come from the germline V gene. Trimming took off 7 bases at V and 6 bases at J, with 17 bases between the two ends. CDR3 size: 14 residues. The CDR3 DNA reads TGCGCCAGCTCGGACAGCGATGGGGGTCAGCCCCAGCATTTT. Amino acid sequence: CASSDSDGGQPQHF. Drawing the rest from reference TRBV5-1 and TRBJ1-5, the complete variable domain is KAGVTQTPRYLIKTRGQQVTLSCSPISGHRSVSWYQQTPGQGLQFLFEYFSETQRNKGNFPGRFSGRQFSNSRSEMNVSTLELGDSALYLCASSDSDGGQPQHFGDGTRLSIL.

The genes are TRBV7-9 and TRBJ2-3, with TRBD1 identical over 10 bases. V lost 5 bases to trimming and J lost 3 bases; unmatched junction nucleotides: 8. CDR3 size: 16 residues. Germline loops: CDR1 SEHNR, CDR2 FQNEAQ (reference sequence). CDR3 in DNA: TGTGCCAGCAGCCCAGGGACAGGGGTGTCAACAGATACGCAGTATTTT. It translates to CASSPGTGVSTDTQYF.

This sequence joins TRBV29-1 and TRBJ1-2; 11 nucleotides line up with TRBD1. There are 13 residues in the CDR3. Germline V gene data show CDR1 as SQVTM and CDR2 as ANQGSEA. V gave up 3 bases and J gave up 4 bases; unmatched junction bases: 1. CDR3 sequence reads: CSVDGTGGYGYTF. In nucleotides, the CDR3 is TGCAGCGTTGATGGGACAGGGGGCTATGGCTACACCTTC.

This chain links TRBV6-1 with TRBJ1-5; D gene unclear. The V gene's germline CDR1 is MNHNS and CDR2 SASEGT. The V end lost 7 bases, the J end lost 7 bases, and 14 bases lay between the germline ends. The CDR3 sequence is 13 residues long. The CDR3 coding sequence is TGTGCCAGCACCACTCAATTTTACCAGCCCCAGCATTTT. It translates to CASTTQFYQPQHF.

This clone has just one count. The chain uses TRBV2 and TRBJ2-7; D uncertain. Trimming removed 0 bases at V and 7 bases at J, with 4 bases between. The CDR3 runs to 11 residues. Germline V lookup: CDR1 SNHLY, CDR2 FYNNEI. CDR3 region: CASSEAREQYF. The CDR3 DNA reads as TGTGCCAGCAGTGAAGCTCGGGAGCAGTACTTC. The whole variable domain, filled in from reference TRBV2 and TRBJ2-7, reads EPEVTQTPSHQVTQMGQEVILRCVPISNHLYFYWYRQILGQKVEFLVSFYNNEISEKSEIFDDQFSVERPDGSNFTLKIRSTKLEDSAMYFCASSEAREQYFGPGTRLTVT.

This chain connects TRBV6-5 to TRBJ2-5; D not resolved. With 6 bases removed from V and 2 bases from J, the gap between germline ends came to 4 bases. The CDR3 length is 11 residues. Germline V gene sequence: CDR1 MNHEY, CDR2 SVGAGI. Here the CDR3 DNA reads TGTGCCAGCAGCAATCAAGAGACCCAGTACTTC. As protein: CASSNQETQYF.

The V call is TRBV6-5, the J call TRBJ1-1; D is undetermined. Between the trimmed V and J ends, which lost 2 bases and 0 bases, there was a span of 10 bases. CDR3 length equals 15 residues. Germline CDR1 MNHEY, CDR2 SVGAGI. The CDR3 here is CASSYGGGMNTEAFF. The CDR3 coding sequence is TGTGCCAGCAGTTACGGTGGTGGCATGAACACTGAAGCTTTCTTT.

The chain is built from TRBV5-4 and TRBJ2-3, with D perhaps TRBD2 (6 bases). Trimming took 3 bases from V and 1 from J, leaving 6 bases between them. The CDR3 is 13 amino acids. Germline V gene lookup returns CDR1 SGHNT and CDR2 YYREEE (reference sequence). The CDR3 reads CASSSGGTDTQYF. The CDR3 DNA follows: TGTGCCAGCAGCTCGGGGGGCACAGATACGCAGTATTTT.

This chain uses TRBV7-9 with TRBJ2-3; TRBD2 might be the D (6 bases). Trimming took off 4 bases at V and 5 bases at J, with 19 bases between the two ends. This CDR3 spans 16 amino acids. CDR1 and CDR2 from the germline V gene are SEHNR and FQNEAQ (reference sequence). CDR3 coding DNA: TGTGCCAGCAGCTCCAAGCCGGGACTCGCTAAAGATACGCAGTATTTT. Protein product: CASSSKPGLAKDTQYF. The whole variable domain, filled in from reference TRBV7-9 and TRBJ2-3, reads DTGVSQNPRHKITKRGQNVTFRCDPISEHNRLYWYRQTLGQGPEFLTYFQNEAQLEKSRLLSDRFSAERPKGSFSTLEIQRTEQGDSAMYLCASSSKPGLAKDTQYFGPGTRLTVL.

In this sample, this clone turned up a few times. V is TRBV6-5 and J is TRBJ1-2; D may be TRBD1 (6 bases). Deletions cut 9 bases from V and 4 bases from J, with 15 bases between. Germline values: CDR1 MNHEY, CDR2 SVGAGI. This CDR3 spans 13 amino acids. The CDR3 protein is CASRRLGAYGYTF. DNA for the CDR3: TGTGCCAGTCGCCGACTGGGGGCCTATGGCTACACCTTC.

Written as DNA, the CDR3 is TGTGCCAGCAGCGAGACACCGATAGCGGGAAACACCATATATTTT. It specifies CASSETPIAGNTIYF. The chain couples TRBV6-1 to TRBJ1-3; no firm D call. Germline values: CDR1 MNHNS, CDR2 SASEGT. The CDR3 has 15 amino acids. Trimming removed 6 bases from V and 4 bases from J, with 16 bases in between.

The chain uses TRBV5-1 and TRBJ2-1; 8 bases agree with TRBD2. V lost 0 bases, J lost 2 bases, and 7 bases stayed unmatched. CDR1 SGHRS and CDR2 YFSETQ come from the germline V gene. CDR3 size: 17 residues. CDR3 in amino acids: CASSLGGAGGAYNEQFF. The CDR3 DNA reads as TGCGCCAGCAGCTTGGGAGGAGCCGGGGGGGCCTACAATGAGCAGTTCTTC. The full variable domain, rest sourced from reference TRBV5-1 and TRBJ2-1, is KAGVTQTPRYLIKTRGQQVTLSCSPISGHRSVSWYQQTPGQGLQFLFEYFSETQRNKGNFPGRFSGRQFSNSRSEMNVSTLELGDSALYLCASSLGGAGGAYNEQFFGPGTRLTVL.

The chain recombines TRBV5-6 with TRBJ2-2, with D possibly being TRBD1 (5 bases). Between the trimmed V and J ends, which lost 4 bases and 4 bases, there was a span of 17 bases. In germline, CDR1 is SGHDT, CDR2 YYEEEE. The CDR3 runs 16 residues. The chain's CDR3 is CASSLTDWRGTGELFF. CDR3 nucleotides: TGTGCCAGCAGCCTGACAGATTGGCGTGGCACCGGGGAGCTGTTTTTT.

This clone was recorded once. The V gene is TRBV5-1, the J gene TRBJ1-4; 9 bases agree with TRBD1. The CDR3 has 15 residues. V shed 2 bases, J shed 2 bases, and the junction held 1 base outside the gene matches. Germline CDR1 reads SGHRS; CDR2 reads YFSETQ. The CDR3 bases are TGCGCCAGCAGCTTAGGACAGGGGACTAATGAAAAACTGTTTTTT. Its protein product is CASSLGQGTNEKLFF.

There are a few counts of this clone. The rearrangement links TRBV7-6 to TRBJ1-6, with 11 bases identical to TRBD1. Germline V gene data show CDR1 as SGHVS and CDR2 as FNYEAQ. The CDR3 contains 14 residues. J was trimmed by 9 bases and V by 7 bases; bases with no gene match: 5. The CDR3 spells CASTQDRGLSPLHF. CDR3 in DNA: TGTGCCAGCACACAGGACAGGGGGCTTTCACCCCTCCACTTT.

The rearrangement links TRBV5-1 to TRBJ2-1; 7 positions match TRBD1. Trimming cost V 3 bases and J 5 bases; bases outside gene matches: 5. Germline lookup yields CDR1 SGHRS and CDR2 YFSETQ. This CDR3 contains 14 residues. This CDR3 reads CASSWDSRDNEQFF. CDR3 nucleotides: TGCGCCAGCAGCTGGGACAGCCGAGACAATGAGCAGTTCTTC. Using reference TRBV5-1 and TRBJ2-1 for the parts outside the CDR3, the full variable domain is KAGVTQTPRYLIKTRGQQVTLSCSPISGHRSVSWYQQTPGQGLQFLFEYFSETQRNKGNFPGRFSGRQFSNSRSEMNVSTLELGDSALYLCASSWDSRDNEQFFGPGTRLTVL.

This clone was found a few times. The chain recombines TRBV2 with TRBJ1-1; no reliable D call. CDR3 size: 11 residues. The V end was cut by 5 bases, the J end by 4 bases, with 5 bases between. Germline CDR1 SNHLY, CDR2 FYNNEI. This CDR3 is CASSSFTEAFF. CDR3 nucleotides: TGTGCCAGCAGTTCGTTCACTGAAGCTTTCTTT.

As DNA, the CDR3 is TGTGCCAGCAGCTTAGAACAGGGGGGCTACACCTTC. This codes for CASSLEQGGYTF. V is TRBV7-9 and J is TRBJ1-2; 7 bases are a match to TRBD1. V shed 1 base, J shed 8 bases, and the junction held 1 base outside the gene matches. Germline assignment: CDR1 SEHNR and CDR2 FQNEAQ (reference sequence). The CDR3 consists of 12 residues.